Shown below are 24 T cell receptor beta chains from a single sample sequenced in a study of blood T cell repertoires in COVID-19. TCRdb's copy holds only in-frame clones and misses some; the assay was immunoSEQ multiplex PCR. The repertoire holds approximately 210,000 clones, around 86% seen once, with approximately 9% in the top ten. Specimen: PBMCs or T cells enriched from blood (not recorded which). These receptors all come from a woman in her forties or fifties with acute COVID-19.

The genes are TRBV29-1 and TRBJ1-1; possibly TRBD1 for D (5 bases). V was pared by 4 bases and J by 0 bases, with 18 bases between. The germline gives CDR1 SQVTM, CDR2 ANQGSEA. CDR3 length: 16 residues. CDR3 in DNA: TGCAGCGTTGTCTTCCGACAGACGGTGTTGAACACTGAAGCTTTCTTT. It translates to CSVVFRQTVLNTEAFF.

CDR3 protein: CASMTESLRSYGYTF. The DNA of the CDR3 is TGTGCCAGTATGACAGAATCACTCCGCTCCTATGGCTACACCTTC. The chain recombines TRBV19 with TRBJ1-2; the D gene is possibly TRBD1 (5 bases). The CDR3 extends over 15 amino acids. V was shortened by 7 bases and J by 4 bases, with 19 bases between the two germline ends. Germline loops: CDR1 LNHDA, CDR2 SQIVND (reference sequence).

V usage is TRBV2 and J usage is TRBJ1-1, with D tentatively TRBD1 (5 bases). With 4 bases removed from V and 0 bases from J, the gap between germline ends came to 6 bases. Germline CDR1 and CDR2: SNHLY and FYNNEI. The CDR3 contains 13 residues. The CDR3 loop is CASSAGLNTEAFF. For the CDR3, the DNA is TGTGCCAGCAGTGCAGGGCTGAACACTGAAGCTTTCTTT.

In DNA form, the CDR3 reads TGTGCCAGCAGTTTTCCCCTTACTAGCGGGGGCTCCTACGAGCAGTACTTC. Amino acid sequence: CASSFPLTSGGSYEQYF. The rearrangement joins TRBV28 to TRBJ2-7; 11 nucleotides agree with TRBD2. CDR1 MDHEN and CDR2 SYDVKM come from the germline V gene. The length of the CDR3 is 17 residues. J gave up 0 bases and V 3 bases, and 7 bases lay outside the gene matches. Complete variable domain (other parts from reference TRBV28 and TRBJ2-7): DVKVTQSSRYLVKRTGEKVFLECVQDMDHENMFWYRQDPGLGLRLIYFSYDVKMKEKGDIPEGYSVSREKKERFSLILESASTNQTSMYLCASSFPLTSGGSYEQYFGPGTRLTVT.

The rearrangement links TRBV28 to TRBJ2-1; D possibly corresponds to TRBD2 (6 bases). Germline V gene lookup returns CDR1 MDHEN and CDR2 SYDVKM. Trimming took 1 base from V and 0 from J, leaving 16 bases between them. This CDR3 is built from 18 residues. The CDR3 DNA reads as TGTGCCAGCAGTTTATCGGGATTCGGGGGAAGCTCCTACAATGAGCAGTTCTTC. It yields the protein CASSLSGFGGSSYNEQFF.

The chain uses TRBV28 and TRBJ2-7, with D maybe TRBD1 (6 bases). V shed 3 bases and J shed 3 bases, with 12 bases lying between them. Germline CDR1 MDHEN, CDR2 SYDVKM. CDR3 length equals 14 residues. Here the CDR3 reads CASSLRGHFYEQYF. The CDR3 region has the DNA TGTGCCAGCAGTTTGAGGGGACACTTCTACGAGCAGTACTTC.

The J gene is TRBJ1-3, the V gene TRBV14; D is unclear. V dropped 1 base and J dropped 0 bases, with 10 bases sitting between them. The germline V gene encodes CDR1 SGHDN and CDR2 FVKESK. The CDR3 covers 16 residues. CDR3 loop: CASSQVGRNSGNTIYF. For the CDR3, the DNA is TGTGCCAGCAGCCAAGTAGGGAGAAACTCTGGAAACACCATATATTTT.

The chain couples TRBV6-1 to TRBJ1-2; D might be TRBD1 (6 bases). The CDR3 runs 14 residues. In germline, CDR1 is MNHNS, CDR2 SASEGT. The V and J ends lost 3 bases and 3 bases respectively, with 11 bases between them. CDR3: CASSDRGVDYGYTF. CDR3 nucleotides: TGTGCCAGCAGTGACAGGGGTGTGGACTATGGCTACACCTTC.

This clone has only one observation. This chain connects TRBV5-5 to TRBJ1-2, with TRBD1 matching 7 bases. Germline V gives CDR1 SGHKS, CDR2 YYEKEE (reference sequence). This CDR3 is 13 amino acids long. Germline trimming cut 5 bases from V and 6 bases from J; bases unmatched to any gene: 7. CDR3 loop: CASSRGQMDGYTF. DNA of the CDR3: TGTGCCAGCAGTAGGGGACAGATGGATGGCTACACCTTC.

The J gene is TRBJ1-4, the V gene TRBV5-6; unclear D gene. CDR1 is SGHDT and CDR2 is YYEEEE in the germline V gene. Trimming shortened V by 4 bases and J by 8 bases, and 18 bases separated the two germline ends. The CDR3 is 15 residues long. The CDR3 here is CASSPRREMGEKLFF. The CDR3 DNA follows: TGTGCCAGCAGCCCCCGCCGGGAAATGGGGGAAAAACTGTTTTTT.

A few counts support this clone. The chain carries TRBV28 and TRBJ2-1; 11 bases are a match to TRBD2. The CDR3 covers 21 residues. Germline lookup yields CDR1 MDHEN and CDR2 SYDVKM. J gave up 1 base and V 1 base, and 15 bases lay outside the gene matches. As DNA, the CDR3 is TGTGCCAGCAGTTTATACCTACTAGCGGGAGTCCGCCCTCCTTCCTACAATGAGCAGTTCTTC. Residues: CASSLYLLAGVRPPSYNEQFF. Looking up the rest from reference TRBV28 and TRBJ2-1 gives the full variable domain: DVKVTQSSRYLVKRTGEKVFLECVQDMDHENMFWYRQDPGLGLRLIYFSYDVKMKEKGDIPEGYSVSREKKERFSLILESASTNQTSMYLCASSLYLLAGVRPPSYNEQFFGPGTRLTVL.

In its sample, this clone was seen once. V gene TRBV28 combines with J gene TRBJ2-3; 8 positions agree with TRBD2. The V segment lost 5 bases and the J segment 3 bases; nucleotides outside the gene matches: 4. This CDR3 spans 14 amino acids. Germline loops: CDR1 MDHEN, CDR2 SYDVKM. The CDR3, as DNA: TGTGCCAGCAGTGGGGGGACTAGAACAGATACGCAGTATTTT. Protein sequence: CASSGGTRTDTQYF.

This chain uses TRBV13 with TRBJ1-5; maybe TRBD1 (5 bases). This CDR3 has 15 amino acids. V was pared by 5 bases and J by 3 bases, with 14 bases between. CDR1 and CDR2 from the germline V gene are PRHDT and FYEKMQ (reference sequence). The CDR3 sequence: CASSPWQGLNQPQHF. DNA for the CDR3: TGTGCCAGCAGCCCCTGGCAGGGCCTCAATCAGCCCCAGCATTTT.

The V and J genes are TRBV7-2 and TRBJ1-2, with a weak D call TRBD1 (5 bases). Trimming shortened V by 5 bases and J by 5 bases, and 15 bases separated the two germline ends. The CDR3 runs 14 residues. Germline-derived CDR1 and CDR2 are SGHTA and FQGNSA. The CDR3: CASSPGGTQYGYTF. CDR3 DNA: TGTGCCAGCAGCCCCGGGGGGACTCAATATGGCTACACCTTC.

This chain joins TRBV7-9 and TRBJ1-4; 7 positions match TRBD1. CDR1 and CDR2 from the germline V gene are SEHNR and FQNEAQ (reference sequence). This CDR3 spans 17 amino acids. The V and J ends lost 4 bases and 0 bases, in that order; junction bases with no gene match: 8. CDR3 coding DNA: TGTGCCAGCAGCTCCCGGGACAGTCGATCAACTAATGAAAAACTGTTTTTT. Its protein is CASSSRDSRSTNEKLFF.

With respect to this clone: The same CDR3 arises from other DNA sequences in this sample as well. V is TRBV5-1 and J is TRBJ2-1; 7 nucleotides match TRBD1. Per germline, CDR1 SGHRS and CDR2 YFSETQ. The ends lost 0 bases at V and 3 bases at J; junction bases unmatched: 0. The CDR3 sequence is 14 residues long. CDR3 residues: CASSLGQGYNEQFF. The DNA of the CDR3 is TGCGCCAGCAGCTTGGGACAGGGCTACAATGAGCAGTTCTTC.

The chain links TRBV27 to TRBJ2-1; D is possibly TRBD2 (5 bases). Germline V gene sequence: CDR1 MNHEY, CDR2 SMNVEV (reference sequence). Trimming left V 8 bases short and J 4 bases short, with 21 bases between. CDR3 length equals 16 residues. CDR3 nucleotide sequence: TGTGCCAGCTTTTGGAGCGGAATAAGAGGTTACAATGAGCAGTTCTTC. Translation: CASFWSGIRGYNEQFF.

The chain couples TRBV6-2 or TRBV6-3 to TRBJ1-1, with 7 bases identical to TRBD1. Trimming cost V 6 bases and J 7 bases; bases outside gene matches: 8. This CDR3 spans 13 amino acids. Germline-derived CDR1 and CDR2 are MNHEY and SVGEGT. In DNA form, the CDR3 reads TGTGCCAGCAGCCCCGGACAGGAGTTTGAAGCTTTCTTT. Protein sequence: CASSPGQEFEAFF.

The chain uses TRBV7-2 and TRBJ2-5, with TRBD1 identical over 7 bases. Germline trimming cut 5 bases from V and 2 bases from J; bases unmatched to any gene: 11. There are 16 residues in the CDR3. Germline V lookup: CDR1 SGHTA, CDR2 FQGNSA. The CDR3 region has the DNA TGTGCCAGCAGCGCATCACACCGGGACAGACAAGAGACCCAGTACTTC. Its protein product is CASSASHRDRQETQYF.

This clone was recorded a few times. V and J are TRBV14 and TRBJ2-2; tentatively, D is TRBD2 (6 bases). CDR3 length: 17 amino acids. Trimming removed 3 bases from V and 1 base from J, with 15 bases in between. CDR1 SGHDN and CDR2 FVKESK come from the germline V gene. Here the CDR3 reads CASSQTGTPKNTGELFF. As DNA, the CDR3 is TGTGCCAGCAGCCAGACCGGGACTCCCAAGAACACCGGGGAGCTGTTTTTT.

The chain uses TRBV19 and TRBJ1-6; D unresolved. Per the germline V gene, CDR1 is LNHDA and CDR2 is SQIVND (reference sequence). The CDR3 runs to 15 residues. V gave up 4 bases and J gave up 3 bases, with 10 bases separating them. CDR3 nucleotides: TGTGCCAGTAGTAACGCAGGACTCTATAATTCACCCCTCCACTTT. Its protein product is CASSNAGLYNSPLHF.

The rearrangement joins TRBV28 to TRBJ1-4; 9 bases map to TRBD1. V lost 6 bases and J lost 8; bases outside the gene matches: 7. The CDR3 is made up of 14 amino acids. CDR1 is MDHEN, CDR2 SYDVKM, per germline. CDR3 DNA sequence: TGTGCCAGCAGCTTCGGGACAGGGAGGGAAAAACTGTTTTTT. Protein product: CASSFGTGREKLFF.

The chain joins TRBV7-8 to TRBJ2-7, with 7 nucleotides matching TRBD2. Trimming at V came to 3 bases and at J to 2 bases, leaving 10 bases not matched to a gene. Germline V gene sequence: CDR1 SGHVS, CDR2 FQNEAQ. The CDR3 extends over 16 amino acids. CDR3 sequence reads: CASSLGVRGGAYEQYF. In DNA form, the CDR3 reads TGTGCCAGCAGCTTGGGGGTGCGCGGGGGTGCCTACGAGCAGTACTTC. Full variable domain (outside the CDR3, taken from reference TRBV7-8 and TRBJ2-7): GAGVSQSPRYKVAKRGQDVALRCDPISGHVSLFWYQQALGQGPEFLTYFQNEAQLDKSGLPSDRFFAERPEGSVSTLKIQRTQQEDSAVYLCASSLGVRGGAYEQYFGPGTRLTVT.

This chain links TRBV5-1 with TRBJ1-4, with TRBD1 matching over 10 bases. V trimming: 4 bases; J trimming: 7 bases; junction bases outside the gene matches: 7. Germline loops: CDR1 SGHRS, CDR2 YFSETQ. The CDR3 is made up of 15 amino acids. CDR3 amino acids: CASSGTGDYGEKLFF. The CDR3 bases are TGCGCCAGCAGCGGGACAGGGGATTACGGTGAAAAACTGTTTTTT. The variable domain in full, with the rest retrieved from reference TRBV5-1 and TRBJ1-4, is KAGVTQTPRYLIKTRGQQVTLSCSPISGHRSVSWYQQTPGQGLQFLFEYFSETQRNKGNFPGRFSGRQFSNSRSEMNVSTLELGDSALYLCASSGTGDYGEKLFFGSGTQLSVL.